A single sample is the source of the 25 T cell receptor beta chains below, sequenced in a study of blood T cells in healthy people across ages. The use of a sample-barcoded 5' primer and a J-beta primer mix characterized a second PCR of roughly 7 to 11 cycles. TCRdb re-derived calls from the 5' RACE reads in MiXCR, one entry per CDR3 protein. This sample has 450,000 to 700,000 distinct CDR3 sequences; 27% occur once, and the top ten carry about 18%. The sample consisted of blood. These receptors all stem from a woman in her seventies in good health.

This clonotype was picked up a small number of times. This chain joins TRBV5-1 and TRBJ2-5, with 12 bases matching TRBD2. The assigned J gene may be wrong: the sequence end matches TRBJ2-1 better. The CDR3 sequence is 17 residues long. CDR1 SGHRS and CDR2 YFSETQ come from the germline V gene. The CDR3 DNA reads as TGCGCCAGCAGCTTAATGCTAGCGGGGGGGCATTACAATGAGCAGTTCTTC. Translation gives CASSLMLAGGHYNEQFF.

This clonotype has ten or more counts. J is TRBJ2-4 and V is TRBV5-1; a possible D gene is TRBD2 (7 bases). The CDR3 loop spans 16 amino acids. The V and J ends lost 0 bases and 5 bases respectively, with 15 bases between them. The V gene's germline CDR1 is SGHRS and CDR2 YFSETQ. CDR3 coding DNA: TGCGCCAGCAGCTTGGGGGGGGGCAAAAGCCAAAACATTCAGTACTTC. Translation: CASSLGGGKSQNIQYF.

V gene TRBV20-1 combines with J gene TRBJ1-2; D is uncertain. Deletions cut 3 bases from V and 1 base from J, with 6 bases between. This CDR3 spans 12 amino acids. Germline CDR1 is DFQATT and CDR2 is SNEGSKA (reference sequence). CDR3 loop: CSASHSNYGYTF. In DNA, the CDR3 is TGCAGTGCTAGTCACAGTAACTATGGCTACACCTTC.

V and J are TRBV7-2 and TRBJ1-5; possibly TRBD1 for D (5 bases). This CDR3 has 15 amino acids. V shed 2 bases and J shed 7 bases, with 15 bases lying between them. Germline V gene sequence: CDR1 SGHTA, CDR2 FQGNSA. CDR3 residues: CASSLWGDQQQPQHF. CDR3 bases: TGTGCCAGCAGCTTATGGGGGGACCAACAACAGCCCCAGCATTTT.

As concerns this clonotype: The germline gene is not matched at one end of the junction; a read error may be the cause. The chain joins TRBV6-5 to TRBJ1-5; TRBD1 agrees at 10 bases. This CDR3 comprises 15 residues. Per the germline V gene, CDR1 is MNHEY and CDR2 is SVGAGI. For the CDR3, the DNA is TGTACCAGCAACCCCAGGGGACAGGGGTTACAGCCCCAGCATTTT. Protein: CTSNPRGQGLQPQHF.

As regards this clonotype: A junction end diverges from the germline sequence, so it may reflect a read error. The genes are TRBV7-2 and TRBJ2-6, with 8 bases fitting TRBD1. The CDR3 covers 17 residues. Looked up from germline, CDR1 is SGHTA and CDR2 is FQGNSA. The CDR3 loop is CASSLGGTGSGANVQTF. CDR3 nucleotides: TGTGCCAGCAGCTTAGGAGGGACAGGATCTGGGGCCAACGTCCAGACTTTC.

Only a few counts were recorded for this clonotype. This chain joins TRBV18 and TRBJ2-2; D call uncertain. The CDR3 runs to 15 residues. Germline CDR1 reads KGHSH; CDR2 reads LQKENI. V was cut by 0 bases and J by 1 base, with 6 bases left in between. CDR3 in amino acids: CASSPPAGNTGELFF. The CDR3 DNA sequence: TGTGCCAGCTCACCACCGGCCGGGAACACCGGGGAGCTGTTTTTT.

This clonotype was counted between two and nine times. The CDR3 DNA reads as TGCAGTGGGATGGCGGATATGAACACTGAAGCTTTCTTT. Translated, it gives CSGMADMNTEAFF. The chain combines TRBV20-1 with TRBJ1-1; D gene uncertain. The germline V gene encodes CDR1 DFQATT and CDR2 SNEGSKA (reference sequence). CDR3 length: 13 amino acids. Between the trimmed V and J ends, which lost 7 bases and 0 bases, there was a span of 12 bases.

This clonotype came up a few times. The chain employs TRBV5-1 and TRBJ1-5, with 7 bases that match TRBD1. The CDR3 has 18 residues. Germline loops: CDR1 SGHRS, CDR2 YFSETQ. V shed 0 bases, J shed 1 base, and the junction held 10 bases outside the gene matches. Here the CDR3 reads CASSLAGGQPYSNQPQHF. CDR3 in DNA: TGCGCCAGCAGCTTGGCCGGGGGACAGCCATACAGCAATCAGCCCCAGCATTTT.

This clonotype was seen more than once but under ten times. The chain couples TRBV30 to TRBJ2-5, with 8 nucleotides matching TRBD2. Per the germline V gene, CDR1 is GTSNPN and CDR2 is SVGIG (reference sequence). The CDR3 extends over 15 amino acids. Trimming removed 8 bases from V and 2 bases from J; junction bases left unmatched: 13. Here the CDR3 reads CARSFLAGSQETQYF. The CDR3, as DNA: TGTGCCCGCTCTTTTTTAGCGGGGTCTCAAGAGACCCAGTACTTC.

This clonotype was picked up one time. The chain recombines TRBV29-1 with TRBJ1-5; 7 nucleotides match TRBD1. Germline CDR1 is SQVTM and CDR2 is ANQGSEA. This CDR3 contains 13 residues. The J segment lost 7 bases and the V segment lost 6 bases, leaving 9 bases of the junction unmatched. The CDR3 region is CSVSTGAEQPQHF. The CDR3 DNA reads as TGCAGCGTATCCACAGGGGCAGAACAGCCCCAGCATTTT.

On this clonotype itself: At one boundary the junction diverges from the germline segment, which might be a read error. V is TRBV27 and J is TRBJ2-3, with 9 nucleotides matching TRBD2. Per germline, CDR1 MNHEY and CDR2 SMNVEV (reference sequence). This CDR3 comprises 16 residues. The DNA for the CDR3 is TGTGCCAGCAGGACCCGTCTAGCGGGGACCACAGACACGCAGTATTTT. The encoded protein is CASRTRLAGTTDTQYF.

The CDR3 nucleotides are TGTGCCAGCAGCTTAGGAACTAGGATCGGGGAGACCCAGTACTTC. It codes for CASSLGTRIGETQYF. V usage is TRBV11-3 and J usage is TRBJ2-5, with D possibly matching TRBD2 (5 bases). The V end lost 1 base, the J end lost 5 bases, and 14 bases lay between the germline ends. The length of the CDR3 is 15 residues. The germline CDR1 and CDR2 sequences are SGHNT and YENEEA. Full variable domain (missing parts from reference TRBV11-3 and TRBJ2-5): EAGVVQSPRYKIIEKKQPVAFWCNPISGHNTLYWYLQNLGQGPELLIRYENEEAVDDSQLPKDRFSAERLKGVDSTLKIQPAELGDSAVYLCASSLGTRIGETQYFGPGTRLLVL.

This clonotype was seen a handful of times. The rearrangement uses TRBV20-1 and TRBJ2-5; 12 bases align to TRBD1. The end of the DNA aligns better with TRBJ2-7, so the J call may be wrong. This CDR3 is 14 amino acids long. Germline lookup yields CDR1 DFQATT and CDR2 SNEGSKA (reference sequence). CDR3 protein: CSARAGQGAGEQYF. CDR3 coding DNA: TGCAGTGCTAGAGCGGGACAGGGGGCTGGCGAGCAGTACTTC.

This clonotype occurred a few times. The rearrangement links TRBV7-9 to TRBJ1-2, with D perhaps TRBD1 (6 bases). The germline V gene encodes CDR1 SEHNR and CDR2 FQNEAQ (reference sequence). This CDR3 has 13 residues. Trimming cost V 3 bases and J 7 bases, with 12 bases left between them. CDR3 amino acids: CASSFPTGTGYTF. The CDR3 DNA reads TGTGCCAGCAGCTTCCCTACAGGGACTGGCTACACCTTC.

The chain couples TRBV5-1 to TRBJ2-7; D is perhaps TRBD2 (7 bases). From germline, CDR1 is SGHRS and CDR2 YFSETQ. The CDR3 length is 17 residues. Trimming shortened V by 0 bases and J by 0 bases, and 16 bases separated the two germline ends. The CDR3 region is CASSLGGGGSFSYEQYF. The CDR3, as DNA: TGCGCCAGCAGCTTGGGCGGCGGGGGCTCCTTCTCCTACGAGCAGTACTTC.

The sample holds a few counts of this clonotype. The chain has TRBV4-3 and TRBJ2-1; TRBD1 agrees at 8 bases. The CDR3 extends over 14 amino acids. CDR1 is LGHNA, CDR2 YSLEER, per germline. With 9 bases clipped from V and 8 bases from J, the junction kept 12 bases outside the gene matches. CDR3 in DNA: TGCGCCAGGATACAGGGGGGTTTCCAACATGAGCAGTTCTTC. Its translation: CARIQGGFQHEQFF.

This clonotype was seen only a few times. The chain is built from TRBV20-1 and TRBJ1-2, with 8 bases lining up with TRBD1. CDR3 length equals 15 residues. The germline CDR1 and CDR2 sequences are DFQATT and SNEGSKA (reference sequence). V lost 6 bases and J lost 2; bases outside the gene matches: 11. As DNA, the CDR3 is TGCAGTGCCAGCGGCGGGACAGGCGGAAACTATGGCTACACCTTC. It yields the protein CSASGGTGGNYGYTF.

This clonotype occurred a few times. This rearrangement joins TRBV7-9 to TRBJ1-1; weak D call: TRBD1 (5 bases). V gave up 4 bases and J gave up 1 base, with 13 bases separating them. This CDR3 has 15 amino acids. Germline V gives CDR1 SEHNR, CDR2 FQNEAQ (reference sequence). Here the CDR3 reads CASSYAGGRNTEAFF. In DNA, the CDR3 is TGTGCCAGCAGCTATGCCGGGGGAAGGAACACTGAAGCTTTCTTT. The whole variable domain, remainder taken from reference TRBV7-9 and TRBJ1-1, is DTGVSQNPRHKITKRGQNVTFRCDPISEHNRLYWYRQTLGQGPEFLTYFQNEAQLEKSRLLSDRFSAERPKGSFSTLEIQRTEQGDSAMYLCASSYAGGRNTEAFFGQGTRLTVV.

The gene calls are TRBV4-2 and TRBJ2-7; 9 bases are a match to TRBD2. Near its end, the DNA agrees better with TRBJ2-5, so the J call may be wrong. There are 17 residues in the CDR3. Looked up from germline, CDR1 is LGHNA and CDR2 is YNFKEQ. CDR3 protein: CASSQAWSTSGEETQYF. As DNA, the CDR3 is TGTGCCAGCAGCCAAGCTTGGTCGACTAGCGGAGAAGAGACCCAGTACTTC.

There are a few counts of this clonotype. One junction end does not reproduce the germline sequence, and a read error may be involved. This chain links TRBV7-7 with TRBJ2-5, with D possibly TRBD1 on 6 matching bases. The J call may be in error: the DNA end matches TRBJ2-1 better. CDR1 and CDR2 (germline): SSHAT, FNYEAQ (reference sequence). The CDR3 consists of 12 residues. CDR3 sequence (DNA): TGTGCTAGCAGCCAGGGGAACAATGAGCAGTTCTTC. It encodes CASSQGNNEQFF.

The gene calls are TRBV9 and TRBJ2-5; the D gene is possibly TRBD2 (5 bases). The CDR3 extends over 13 amino acids. Germline V lookup: CDR1 SGDLS, CDR2 YYNGEE. V was clipped by 0 bases and J by 7 bases, with 10 bases between them. CDR3 coding DNA: TGTGCCAGCAGCGTAGAGGCAGAGGGGACCCAGTACTTC. Translation gives CASSVEAEGTQYF.

This chain connects TRBV20-1 to TRBJ1-2; 8 bases line up with TRBD1. Germline V gene lookup returns CDR1 DFQATT and CDR2 SNEGSKA (reference sequence). This CDR3 spans 11 amino acids. V lost 5 bases to trimming and J lost 8 bases; unmatched junction nucleotides: 4. CDR3 DNA sequence: TGCAGTGCTGAAGACAGGGGCGGCTACACCTTC. Protein product: CSAEDRGGYTF.

The chain recombines TRBV6-5 with TRBJ1-1, with 8 bases lining up with TRBD1. CDR1 is MNHEY, CDR2 SVGAGI, per germline. V trimming: 4 bases; J trimming: 8 bases; junction bases outside the gene matches: 9. The CDR3 covers 14 residues. CDR3 DNA: TGTGCCAGCAGTTCAGGACAGGGATTCACCGAAGCTTTCTTT. Amino acid sequence: CASSSGQGFTEAFF.

This clonotype was picked up many times. The chain carries TRBV20-1 and TRBJ2-3; TRBD2 matches at 8 bases. CDR1 and CDR2 (germline): DFQATT, SNEGSKA (reference sequence). V was clipped by 3 bases and J by 4 bases; unmatched bases: 3. The CDR3 has 13 amino acids. The CDR3 DNA reads TGCAGTGCTAGGGTCGGGGGGGCAGATACGCAGTATTTT. It yields the protein CSARVGGADTQYF.